This is a list of T cell receptor beta chains from one sample in a study of blood T cell repertoires in COVID-19. Here immunoSEQ multiplex PCR was the method, and the copy in TCRdb shows in-frame clones only, minus some. The sample consists of some 340,000 clones, 80% to 90% of them appearing once. Sample: peripheral blood. All receptors derive from a young man with active or convalescent COVID-19. Both conserved end residues are part of each CDR3. The order of the fields is D gene, clone size, J gene, V gene, CDR3 protein, CDR3 DNA. A D gene is named only where the DNA matches it firmly. Clone size is stated in some rows and not others, as once, few, many or a class when expanded.

d_gene: -; abundance: -; j_gene: TRBJ2-4; v_gene: TRBV24-1; CDR3aa: CATPKRLVAKNIQYF; CDR3nt: TGTGCCACCCCGAAGAGACTGGTAGCCAAAAACATTCAGTACTTC
d_gene: -; abundance: -; j_gene: TRBJ1-2; v_gene: TRBV20-1; CDR3aa: CSARDPYGYTF; CDR3nt: TGCAGTGCTAGAGATCCTTATGGCTACACCTTC
d_gene: -; abundance: -; j_gene: TRBJ2-1; v_gene: TRBV9; CDR3aa: CASSAQGGSYYNEQFF; CDR3nt: TGTGCCAGCAGCGCCCAGGGGGGTTCCTACTACAATGAGCAGTTCTTC
d_gene: TRBD2; abundance: -; j_gene: TRBJ2-3; v_gene: TRBV19; CDR3aa: CASSIDRLAGADTQYF; CDR3nt: TGTGCCAGTAGTATAGATCGACTAGCGGGCGCAGATACGCAGTATTTT
d_gene: TRBD1; abundance: -; j_gene: TRBJ2-1; v_gene: TRBV7-9; CDR3aa: CASSPGGTYNEQFF; CDR3nt: TGTGCCAGCAGCCCAGGGGGCACGTACAATGAGCAGTTCTTC
d_gene: -; abundance: -; j_gene: TRBJ1-2; v_gene: TRBV18; CDR3aa: CASSPLPDPAGRIF; CDR3nt: TGTGCCAGCTCACCCCTACCCGATCCGGCAGGGCGTATCTTC
d_gene: -; abundance: -; j_gene: TRBJ1-5; v_gene: TRBV6-2/TRBV6-3; CDR3aa: CASSPGQSGNQPQHF; CDR3nt: TGTGCCAGCAGCCCTGGACAGTCCGGCAATCAGCCCCAGCATTTT
d_gene: TRBD2; abundance: -; j_gene: TRBJ2-3; v_gene: TRBV7-6; CDR3aa: CASSLIGLAGEAQYF; CDR3nt: TGTGCCAGCAGCTTAATAGGACTAGCGGGAGAAGCGCAGTATTTT
d_gene: TRBD1; abundance: few; j_gene: TRBJ1-1; v_gene: TRBV5-8; CDR3aa: CASSWAGGWETEAFF; CDR3nt: TGTGCCAGCAGCTGGGCAGGGGGATGGGAGACTGAAGCTTTCTTT
d_gene: TRBD2; abundance: -; j_gene: TRBJ2-3; v_gene: TRBV7-9; CDR3aa: CASTITGRERDTQYF; CDR3nt: TGTGCCAGCACCATCACGGGGCGGGAGAGGGATACGCAGTATTTT
d_gene: -; abundance: -; j_gene: TRBJ1-5; v_gene: TRBV6-6; CDR3aa: CASSYKELGNQPQHF; CDR3nt: TGTGCCAGCAGTTACAAGGAGTTGGGCAATCAGCCCCAGCATTTT
d_gene: TRBD1; abundance: few; j_gene: TRBJ1-5; v_gene: TRBV7-9; CDR3aa: CASIPDRGPDYSNQPQHF; CDR3nt: TGTGCCAGCATCCCGGACAGGGGACCCGACTATAGCAATCAGCCCCAGCATTTT
d_gene: -; abundance: -; j_gene: TRBJ2-2; v_gene: TRBV7-9; CDR3aa: CASSLAFTGRELFF; CDR3nt: TGTGCCAGCAGCTTAGCCTTCACCGGGAGGGAGCTGTTTTTT
d_gene: -; abundance: few; j_gene: TRBJ2-1; v_gene: TRBV11-2; CDR3aa: CASSPRGTPSLYNEQFF; CDR3nt: TGTGCCAGCAGCCCCCGGGGGACCCCCTCGCTCTACAATGAGCAGTTCTTC
d_gene: -; abundance: -; j_gene: TRBJ2-7; v_gene: TRBV2; CDR3aa: CASTGTNSYEQYF; CDR3nt: TGTGCCAGCACAGGGACAAATTCCTACGAGCAGTACTTC
d_gene: -; abundance: once; j_gene: TRBJ2-7; v_gene: TRBV4-1; CDR3aa: CASGPTGWSAYEQYF; CDR3nt: TGCGCCAGCGGACCAACAGGTTGGAGCGCCTACGAGCAGTACTTC
d_gene: -; abundance: -; j_gene: TRBJ1-2; v_gene: TRBV7-2; CDR3aa: CASSPGANNYGYTF; CDR3nt: TGTGCCAGCAGCCCAGGGGCGAATAACTATGGCTACACCTTC
d_gene: TRBD1; abundance: once; j_gene: TRBJ1-1; v_gene: TRBV27; CDR3aa: CASSLGGTGGPNTEAFF; CDR3nt: TGTGCCAGCAGTTTAGGCGGGACAGGGGGCCCGAACACTGAAGCTTTCTTT
d_gene: -; abundance: -; j_gene: TRBJ1-4; v_gene: TRBV27; CDR3aa: CASSLSYATNEKLFF; CDR3nt: TGTGCCAGCAGTTTATCCTATGCAACTAATGAAAAACTGTTTTTT
d_gene: -; abundance: -; j_gene: TRBJ1-4; v_gene: TRBV27; CDR3aa: CASSFAGGPNEKLFF; CDR3nt: TGTGCCAGCAGTTTCGCGGGGGGCCCTAATGAAAAACTGTTTTTT
d_gene: TRBD2; abundance: -; j_gene: TRBJ2-5; v_gene: TRBV2; CDR3aa: CASEREAETQYF; CDR3nt: TGTGCCAGTGAGCGGGAGGCGGAGACCCAGTACTTC
d_gene: TRBD2; abundance: -; j_gene: TRBJ2-7; v_gene: TRBV3-1/TRBV3-2; CDR3aa: CASSPGLAVPYEQYF; CDR3nt: TGTGCCAGCAGTCCTGGACTAGCGGTACCCTACGAGCAGTACTTC
d_gene: -; abundance: -; j_gene: TRBJ2-5; v_gene: TRBV21-1; CDR3aa: CASSKGTDRQETQYF; CDR3nt: TGTGCCAGCAGCAAAGGGACAGATCGTCAAGAGACCCAGTACTTC
d_gene: TRBD2; abundance: -; j_gene: TRBJ2-3; v_gene: TRBV5-6; CDR3aa: CASSPSGSSTDTQYF; CDR3nt: TGTGCCAGCAGCCCTAGCGGCTCAAGCACAGATACGCAGTATTTT
d_gene: TRBD2; abundance: -; j_gene: TRBJ2-3; v_gene: TRBV6-6; CDR3aa: CASRLGTRGTDTQYF; CDR3nt: TGTGCCAGCAGGCTCGGGACTAGAGGGACAGATACGCAGTATTTT
d_gene: -; abundance: -; j_gene: TRBJ1-4; v_gene: TRBV6-1; CDR3aa: CASSETDPTTNEKLFF; CDR3nt: TGTGCCAGCAGTGAAACAGACCCAACAACTAATGAAAAACTGTTTTTT
d_gene: -; abundance: -; j_gene: TRBJ2-6; v_gene: TRBV2; CDR3aa: CASRTGNVLTF; CDR3nt: TGTGCCAGCAGAACAGGAAACGTCCTGACTTTC
d_gene: TRBD2; abundance: -; j_gene: TRBJ2-3; v_gene: TRBV5-1; CDR3aa: CASSLALAGEKDTQYF; CDR3nt: TGCGCCAGCAGCTTGGCTCTAGCGGGAGAAAAAGATACGCAGTATTTT
d_gene: TRBD1; abundance: -; j_gene: TRBJ2-3; v_gene: TRBV10-3; CDR3aa: CAISEGTGDTDTQYF; CDR3nt: TGTGCCATCAGTGAAGGGACAGGGGACACAGATACGCAGTATTTT
d_gene: -; abundance: -; j_gene: TRBJ1-2; v_gene: TRBV7-8; CDR3aa: CASSLGTEYGYTF; CDR3nt: TGTGCCAGCAGCTTAGGGACAGAATATGGCTACACCTTC
d_gene: TRBD1; abundance: -; j_gene: TRBJ1-2; v_gene: TRBV3-1/TRBV3-2; CDR3aa: CASSQDHRKDRKINYGYTF; CDR3nt: TGTGCCAGCAGCCAAGATCATAGGAAGGACAGGAAGATAAACTATGGCTACACCTTC
d_gene: -; abundance: -; j_gene: TRBJ1-2; v_gene: TRBV7-6; CDR3aa: CASSLGGGRAEYGYTF; CDR3nt: TGTGCCAGCAGCTTAGGGGGAGGCAGGGCGGAATATGGCTACACCTTC
d_gene: -; abundance: -; j_gene: TRBJ2-1; v_gene: TRBV28; CDR3aa: CASGSGHRKFF; CDR3nt: TGTGCCAGCGGTTCGGGACATAGGAAGTTCTTC
d_gene: -; abundance: -; j_gene: TRBJ1-2; v_gene: TRBV7-6; CDR3aa: CAGRLDYGYTF; CDR3nt: TGTGCCGGCCGACTGGACTATGGCTACACCTTC
d_gene: -; abundance: -; j_gene: TRBJ1-1; v_gene: TRBV5-1; CDR3aa: CASSRPDQGLNTEAFF; CDR3nt: TGCGCCAGCAGTCGGCCCGATCAGGGGCTAAACACTGAAGCTTTCTTT
d_gene: -; abundance: -; j_gene: TRBJ1-1; v_gene: TRBV3-1/TRBV3-2; CDR3aa: CASARGDIMNTEAFF; CDR3nt: TGTGCCAGCGCGCGGGGTGATATTATGAACACTGAAGCTTTCTTT
d_gene: -; abundance: -; j_gene: TRBJ1-1; v_gene: TRBV19; CDR3aa: CASTKGGAGTEAFF; CDR3nt: TGTGCCAGTACGAAGGGGGGGGCGGGCACTGAAGCTTTCTTT
d_gene: -; abundance: -; j_gene: TRBJ2-1; v_gene: TRBV6-2/TRBV6-3; CDR3aa: CASSYGSDHYNEQFF; CDR3nt: TGTGCCAGCAGTTACGGTAGCGACCACTACAATGAGCAGTTCTTC
d_gene: TRBD1; abundance: -; j_gene: TRBJ1-2; v_gene: TRBV19; CDR3aa: CASSPRDRGHYGYTF; CDR3nt: TGTGCCAGTAGTCCTCGGGACAGGGGGCACTATGGCTACACCTTC
d_gene: -; abundance: -; j_gene: TRBJ2-7; v_gene: TRBV6-1; CDR3aa: CASSERSGKGEQYF; CDR3nt: TGTGCCAGCAGTGAACGGTCAGGGAAGGGGGAGCAGTACTTC
d_gene: -; abundance: few; j_gene: TRBJ1-1; v_gene: TRBV4-3; CDR3aa: CASSPGLTRGNTEAFF; CDR3nt: TGCGCCAGCAGCCCTGGGTTGACTAGAGGGAACACTGAAGCTTTCTTT
d_gene: TRBD1; abundance: -; j_gene: TRBJ2-7; v_gene: TRBV9; CDR3aa: CASSAQQGPYEQYF; CDR3nt: TGTGCCAGCAGCGCACAACAGGGGCCGTACGAGCAGTACTTC
d_gene: -; abundance: once; j_gene: TRBJ1-2; v_gene: TRBV6-5; CDR3aa: CASSYSRLNPGGYTF; CDR3nt: TGTGCCAGCAGTTACTCAAGACTGAACCCGGGTGGCTACACCTTC
d_gene: TRBD2; abundance: -; j_gene: TRBJ2-1; v_gene: TRBV12-5; CDR3aa: CASEPTSGYNEQFF; CDR3nt: TGTGCTAGTGAACCTACTAGCGGATACAATGAGCAGTTCTTC
d_gene: -; abundance: once; j_gene: TRBJ2-7; v_gene: TRBV6-2/TRBV6-3; CDR3aa: CASSQSPWGWGNEQYF; CDR3nt: TGTGCCAGCAGCCAATCCCCCTGGGGCTGGGGAAACGAGCAGTACTTC
d_gene: TRBD2; abundance: -; j_gene: TRBJ2-1; v_gene: TRBV5-5; CDR3aa: CASSSGLAGAEEQFF; CDR3nt: TGTGCCAGCAGCTCGGGACTAGCGGGGGCCGAGGAGCAGTTCTTC
d_gene: -; abundance: once; j_gene: TRBJ2-7; v_gene: TRBV7-3; CDR3aa: CASSYREGSYEQYF; CDR3nt: TGTGCCAGCAGCTATCGTGAGGGTTCCTACGAGCAGTACTTC
d_gene: -; abundance: -; j_gene: TRBJ1-1; v_gene: TRBV7-2; CDR3aa: CASSLERETEAFF; CDR3nt: TGTGCCAGCAGCTTAGAAAGGGAGACTGAAGCTTTCTTT
d_gene: -; abundance: -; j_gene: TRBJ2-1; v_gene: TRBV7-2; CDR3aa: CASSLLWAPVEANEQFF; CDR3nt: TGTGCCAGCAGCTTATTGTGGGCCCCGGTGGAGGCCAATGAGCAGTTCTTC
d_gene: TRBD1; abundance: -; j_gene: TRBJ2-7; v_gene: TRBV7-3; CDR3aa: CASSSGQALAYEQYF; CDR3nt: TGTGCCAGCAGCTCGGGACAGGCCCTCGCCTACGAGCAGTACTTC
d_gene: -; abundance: -; j_gene: TRBJ2-3; v_gene: TRBV6-5; CDR3aa: CASSAGLTDTQYF; CDR3nt: TGTGCCAGCAGCGCAGGGCTTACAGATACGCAGTATTTT
d_gene: TRBD1; abundance: -; j_gene: TRBJ1-2; v_gene: TRBV24-1; CDR3aa: CATSSPGQGDRGYTF; CDR3nt: TGTGCCACCAGTTCACCGGGACAGGGAGACCGTGGCTACACCTTC
d_gene: -; abundance: -; j_gene: TRBJ2-7; v_gene: TRBV30; CDR3aa: CAWSVGLVGDEQYF; CDR3nt: TGTGCCTGGAGTGTAGGGCTAGTCGGGGACGAGCAGTACTTC
d_gene: TRBD2; abundance: -; j_gene: TRBJ2-3; v_gene: TRBV30; CDR3aa: CAWSVAGGSTDTQYF; CDR3nt: TGTGCCTGGAGTGTAGCGGGGGGAAGCACAGATACGCAGTATTTT
d_gene: -; abundance: -; j_gene: TRBJ2-5; v_gene: TRBV5-5; CDR3aa: CASSPFPPETQYF; CDR3nt: TGTGCCAGCAGCCCGTTCCCTCCGGAGACCCAGTACTTC
d_gene: -; abundance: -; j_gene: TRBJ2-1; v_gene: TRBV19; CDR3aa: CASSIWGSGEQFF; CDR3nt: TGTGCCAGTAGTATTTGGGGTAGCGGTGAGCAGTTCTTC
d_gene: -; abundance: -; j_gene: TRBJ2-5; v_gene: TRBV28; CDR3aa: CASSPRETQYF; CDR3nt: TGTGCCAGCAGTCCCAGAGAGACCCAGTACTTC
d_gene: TRBD1; abundance: -; j_gene: TRBJ2-7; v_gene: TRBV29-1; CDR3aa: CSVSQGTGSEQYF; CDR3nt: TGCAGCGTCAGCCAGGGGACAGGAAGCGAGCAGTACTTC